The rows below give T cell receptor beta chains drawn from one sample of a study of beta chain features in type 1 diabetes. Sequenced by immunoSEQ multiplex PCR; TCRdb stores in-frame clones only, minus some. The data contain about 220,000 clones, approximately 11% of them singletons. Sequenced input: central memory CD4+ T cells from blood. These receptors all stem from a man between 18 and 29 years old in good health. Both conserved end residues are part of each CDR3. D genes are given only for firm matches. Clone size is stated in some rows and not others, as once, few, many or a class when expanded.

d_call,v_call,clone_size,j_call,cdr3_nt,cdr3_aa
NA,TRBV5-6,NA,TRBJ2-7,TGTGCCAGCAGCTTGGATCCATCCAGGGCCCTCTACGAGCAGTACTTC,CASSLDPSRALYEQYF
TRBD1,TRBV5-6,few,TRBJ2-5,TGTGCCAGCAGCCCCGGACAGGGAAAGACCCAGTACTTC,CASSPGQGKTQYF
TRBD2,TRBV4-3,few,TRBJ2-7,TGCGCCAGCAGCCAAGCCTTAGCGGGAGATTACGAGCAGTACTTC,CASSQALAGDYEQYF
NA,TRBV4-1,few,TRBJ2-1,TGCGCCAGCAGCCAAGGGCCTAGCAATGAGCAGTTCTTC,CASSQGPSNEQFF
NA,TRBV29-1,few,TRBJ2-1,TGCAGCGTTGAAGAAAGTGCCGTTCTCAATGAGCAGTTCTTC,CSVEESAVLNEQFF
TRBD1,TRBV7-9,NA,TRBJ1-4,TGTGCCAGCAGCTCGGTTCGACAGGGGTCTGGTGAAAAACTGTTTTTT,CASSSVRQGSGEKLFF
TRBD1,TRBV5-1,few,TRBJ1-1,TGCGCCAGCAGCTTGAAAGGGACAGGTAAGACTGAAGCTTTCTTT,CASSLKGTGKTEAFF
NA,TRBV7-2,few,TRBJ2-5,TGTGCCAGCAGCTTAGTAGGCGGGTGGGGAGAGACCCAGTACTTC,CASSLVGGWGETQYF
NA,TRBV29-1,many,TRBJ2-3,TGCAGCGTTGATCCCAGCGGAGCCAATGCGGATACGCAGTATTTT,CSVDPSGANADTQYF
NA,TRBV28,few,TRBJ2-2,TGTGCCAGCAGTTTCGGGGGAGGCACCGGGGAGCTGTTTTTT,CASSFGGGTGELFF
NA,TRBV29-1,NA,TRBJ1-1,TGCAGCGTTGGAGAGGCAGGGCGTCACACTGAAGCTTTCTTT,CSVGEAGRHTEAFF
TRBD2,TRBV2,NA,TRBJ2-1,TGTGCCAGCAGGGCGGGACTAGCGGCTAACAATGAGCAGTTCTTC,CASRAGLAANNEQFF
NA,TRBV18,few,TRBJ1-1,TGTGCCAGCTCACCCAACGCAGGGACGAACACTGAAGCTTTCTTT,CASSPNAGTNTEAFF
TRBD1,TRBV4-3,NA,TRBJ2-3,TGCGCCAGCAGCCAAGTCGACAGGGACACGCAGTATTTT,CASSQVDRDTQYF
NA,TRBV29-1,few,TRBJ2-3,TGCAGCGTCGGACTCCTCGTGGGTACGCAGTATTTT,CSVGLLVGTQYF
NA,TRBV4-1,few,TRBJ1-5,TGCGCCAGCAGCCTACAGAGAACGAATAGCAATCAGCCCCAGCATTTT,CASSLQRTNSNQPQHF
TRBD2,TRBV5-4,NA,TRBJ2-5,TGTGCCAGCCACTCTGGACTAGCGGGAGGGAGAGAGACCCAGTACTTC,CASHSGLAGGRETQYF
TRBD2,TRBV7-2,many,TRBJ2-3,TGTGCCAGCAGCCTCCGGGAGGGAATGCGCACAGATACGCAGTATTTT,CASSLREGMRTDTQYF
NA,TRBV28,NA,TRBJ2-7,TGTGCCAGCGCAAGTGCGGGGGTACAGGGTTTCTACGAGCAGTACTTC,CASASAGVQGFYEQYF
NA,TRBV15,many,TRBJ2-5,TGTGCCACCAGCAGAGTGGAGGAGACCCAGTACTTC,CATSRVEETQYF
TRBD2,TRBV28,few,TRBJ2-2,TGTGCCAGCAGTTTACCGGGAGGGGTGATCGGGGAGCTGTTTTTT,CASSLPGGVIGELFF
NA,TRBV18,many,TRBJ2-5,TGTGCCAGCTCACCACCGGGCCAAGAGACCCAGTACTTC,CASSPPGQETQYF
TRBD1,TRBV6-5,NA,TRBJ2-7,TGTGCCAGCAGTTACTACACCGGGACAGGGATCGAGCAGTACTTC,CASSYYTGTGIEQYF
NA,TRBV28,many,TRBJ2-2,TGTGCCAGCAGTTTAATCAGCGGGGAGCTGTTTTTT,CASSLISGELFF
TRBD1,TRBV7-2,few,TRBJ2-2,TGTGCCACCATGGACAGGGGAAACACCGGGGAGCTGTTTTTT,CATMDRGNTGELFF
NA,TRBV7-3,NA,TRBJ2-1,TGTGCCAGCAGCAGCGGAGAGTCCAATGAGCAGTTCTTC,CASSSGESNEQFF
TRBD1,TRBV4-1,NA,TRBJ2-1,TGCGCCAGCAGTCGCTTTGGGACAGAGGATGAGCAGTTCTTC,CASSRFGTEDEQFF
NA,TRBV28,few,TRBJ2-4,TGTGCCAGCAGTCTAGTGGCCATAGGCAAAAACATTCAGTACTTC,CASSLVAIGKNIQYF
NA,TRBV6-5,NA,TRBJ2-2,TGTGCCAGCAGTTGGGCGGACCCGGGCACCGGGGAGCTGTTTTTT,CASSWADPGTGELFF
TRBD2,TRBV9,NA,TRBJ2-3,TGTGCCAGCAGCGTAAGACTAGCGGGAAGAGATACGCAGTATTTT,CASSVRLAGRDTQYF
NA,TRBV29-1,many,TRBJ2-6,TGCAGCGTTGAAGGTCCGGGGCCTCTCTCTGGGGCCAACGTCCTGACTTTC,CSVEGPGPLSGANVLTF
TRBD1,TRBV18,few,TRBJ2-7,TGTGCCAGCTCTATACAGGGGGCCAACGAGCAGTACTTC,CASSIQGANEQYF